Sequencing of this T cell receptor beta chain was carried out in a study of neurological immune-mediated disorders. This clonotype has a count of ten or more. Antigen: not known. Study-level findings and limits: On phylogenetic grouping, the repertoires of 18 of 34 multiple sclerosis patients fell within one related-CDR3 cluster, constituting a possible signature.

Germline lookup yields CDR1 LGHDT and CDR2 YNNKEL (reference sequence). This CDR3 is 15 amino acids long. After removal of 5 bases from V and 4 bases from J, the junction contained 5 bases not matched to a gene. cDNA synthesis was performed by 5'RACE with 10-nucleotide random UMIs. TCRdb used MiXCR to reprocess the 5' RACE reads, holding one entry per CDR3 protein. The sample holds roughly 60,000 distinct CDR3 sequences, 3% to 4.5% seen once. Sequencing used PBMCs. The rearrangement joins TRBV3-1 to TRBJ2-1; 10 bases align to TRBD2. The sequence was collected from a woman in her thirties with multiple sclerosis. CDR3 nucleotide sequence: TGTGCCAGCAGCTGGGGGACTAGCGCTTACAATGAGCAGTTCTTC. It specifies CASSWGTSAYNEQFF.